This T cell receptor beta chain was documented in a study of cytomegalovirus exposure and HLA in healthy donors. Whole-study results and caveats: Overall, roughly 160 TCR beta chains were annotated as cytomegalovirus-associated.

The CDR3 has 17 residues. CDR1 is MGHRA, CDR2 YSYEKL, per germline. V gave up 1 base and J gave up 2 bases, with 18 bases separating them. A word on this clone: Antigen specificity is unknown.

Amplification used 60 Vbeta primers and 13 Jbeta primers. TCRdb keeps only in-frame clones here, not all; method: immunoSEQ multiplex PCR. The repertoire includes 150,000 to 200,000 clones, around four fifths of them detected once, and about 9.1% sits in the top ten. The V call is TRBV4-1, the J call TRBJ2-7, with D tentatively TRBD2 (6 bases). The receptor comes from a young man in good health and CMV-seropositive. Sequencing was done on a sample of PBMCs. CDR3 region: CASSQAAPGTYTYEQYF. The DNA for the CDR3 is TGCGCCAGCAGCCAAGCAGCACCCGGGACTTACACCTACGAGCAGTACTTC.